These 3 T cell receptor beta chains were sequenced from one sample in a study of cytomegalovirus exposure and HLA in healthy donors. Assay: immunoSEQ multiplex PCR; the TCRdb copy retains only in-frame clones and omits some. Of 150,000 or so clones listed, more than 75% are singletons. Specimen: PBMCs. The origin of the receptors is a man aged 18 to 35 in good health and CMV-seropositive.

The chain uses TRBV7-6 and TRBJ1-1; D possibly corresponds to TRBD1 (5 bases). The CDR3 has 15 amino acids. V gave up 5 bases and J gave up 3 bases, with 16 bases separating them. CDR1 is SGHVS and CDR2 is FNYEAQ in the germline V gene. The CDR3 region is CASSAGVRGYTEAFF. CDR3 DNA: TGTGCCAGCAGCGCGGGAGTTCGGGGGTACACTGAAGCTTTCTTT. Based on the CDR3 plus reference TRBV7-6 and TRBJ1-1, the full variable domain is GAGVSQSPRYKVTKRGQDVALRCDPISGHVSLYWYRQALGQGPEFLTYFNYEAQQDKSGLPNDRFSAERPEGSISTLTIQRTEQRDSAMYRCASSAGVRGYTEAFFGQGTRLTVV.

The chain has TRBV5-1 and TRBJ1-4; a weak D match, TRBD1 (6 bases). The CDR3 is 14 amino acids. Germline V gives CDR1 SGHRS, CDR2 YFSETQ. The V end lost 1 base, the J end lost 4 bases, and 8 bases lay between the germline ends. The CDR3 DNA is TGCGCCAGCAGCTTGCAGGGGCATAATGAAAAACTGTTTTTT. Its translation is CASSLQGHNEKLFF.

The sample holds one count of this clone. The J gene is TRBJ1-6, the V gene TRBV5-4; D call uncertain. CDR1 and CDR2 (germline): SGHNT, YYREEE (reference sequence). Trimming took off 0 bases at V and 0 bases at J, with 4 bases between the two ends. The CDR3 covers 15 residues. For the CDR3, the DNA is TGTGCCAGCAGCTTGGGGAGCTCCTATAATTCACCCCTCCACTTT. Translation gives CASSLGSSYNSPLHF.